Listed below are T cell receptor beta chains from one sample, sequenced in a study of Ad26.COV2.S vaccination and SARS-CoV-2 variants. Profiled with immunoSEQ multiplex PCR; TCRdb holds only in-frame clones, not every one. The sample includes roughly 320,000 clones, around four fifths of them seen just once. Sequenced here: peripheral blood, sampled in a trial of Ad26.COV2.S vaccine versus placebo. The source of these receptors is a person aged 18 to 59 who received the Ad26.COV2.S COVID-19 vaccine or a placebo. Both conserved end residues are part of each CDR3. The D gene is left open where the match is weak. The size entry is marked missing in some rows and otherwise reads once, few, many or a size class.

TRBJ1-3 . . TRBV19 TGTGCCAGTAGTGCCCGGTCGGGACGGGGAAGCTCTGGAAACACCATATATTTT CASSARSGRGSSGNTIYF
TRBJ2-1 . . TRBV5-6 TGTGCCAGCAGCTTGGGAATAGCAGAGAATGAGCAGTTCTTC CASSLGIAENEQFF
TRBJ1-2 . . TRBV5-6 TGTGCCAGCAGCTTTGGTCAGGGAGGCTATGGCTACACCTTC CASSFGQGGYGYTF
TRBJ1-1 . . TRBV7-9 TGTGCCAGCAGCTTAGAGAAGACGAGAGCTTTCTTT CASSLEKTRAFF
TRBJ1-3 . TRBD1 TRBV28 TGTGCCAGCAGCTCCGACAGGGGGACTGGAAACACCATATATTTT CASSSDRGTGNTIYF
TRBJ1-2 . TRBD1 TRBV7-8 TGTGCCAGCAGCCCACAGGGGCAGACTGGCTACACCTTC CASSPQGQTGYTF
TRBJ1-4 . . TRBV28 TGTGCCGTCAGGGGTTCATTTCAGGAAAAACTGTTTTTT CAVRGSFQEKLFF
TRBJ2-5 . . TRBV7-3 TGTGCCAGCAGCTCCGACAGACAAGAGACCCAGTACTTC CASSSDRQETQYF
TRBJ1-2 . . TRBV9 TGTGCCAGCGAGGCCAACTATGGCTACACCTTC CASEANYGYTF
TRBJ2-7 . . TRBV4-1 TGCGCCAGCAGCCAAGACTGGACATCACACGAGCAGTACTTC CASSQDWTSHEQYF
TRBJ1-2 . . TRBV28 TGTGCCAGCAGGAAGGGACACCTCTATGGCTACACCTTC CASRKGHLYGYTF
TRBJ2-2 . TRBD2 TRBV10-1 TGCGCCAGCAGTGACTGGCGGGGGGGGGAGCTGTTTTTT CASSDWRGGELFF
TRBJ1-1 . . TRBV28 TGTGCCAGCGGACGGGTAGGGGCTTTCTTT CASGRVGAFF
TRBJ1-2 . TRBD1 TRBV7-9 TGTGCCAGCAGCTCAGACAGGGCCCACCAAGGGCTCTATGGCTACACCTTC CASSSDRAHQGLYGYTF
TRBJ1-6 . . TRBV11-3 TGTGCCAGCAGCTTAAACAGGCTAAATTCACCCCTCCACTTT CASSLNRLNSPLHF
TRBJ2-7 . . TRBV5-1 TGCGCCAGCAGCTTTTTGTCGGGGGCCTACGAGCAGTACTTC CASSFLSGAYEQYF
TRBJ2-4 . TRBD1 TRBV15 TGTGCCACCAGCAGAGAGTACCGACAGGGAACCAAAAACATTCAGTACTTC CATSREYRQGTKNIQYF
TRBJ1-1 few TRBD1 TRBV6-6 TGTGCCAGCGTTCGTCAGGGGGGTGAAGCTTTCTTT CASVRQGGEAFF
TRBJ2-3 . TRBD1 TRBV7-9 TGTGCCAGCAGCTCCGGGACAGGGGGCAAAGATACGCAGTATTTT CASSSGTGGKDTQYF
TRBJ1-3 . . TRBV13 TGTGCCAGCAGCATTGCAGTGCCTGGAAACACCATATATTTT CASSIAVPGNTIYF
TRBJ1-6 . . TRBV7-2 TGTGCCAGCAGCTTAGCCCGGTATAATTCACCCCTCCACTTT CASSLARYNSPLHF
TRBJ2-2 . . TRBV20-1 TGCAGTGCTAGTGGGGCAGGGTACACCGGGGAGCTGTTTTTT CSASGAGYTGELFF
TRBJ2-5 . TRBD1 TRBV5-1 TGCGCCAGCAGTCGAGGGACAGGGGAGACCCAGTACTTC CASSRGTGETQYF
TRBJ1-6 . . TRBV5-1 TGCGCCAGCAGCTTAACACCCGGGACCCAGTCTCAACCCCTCCACTTT CASSLTPGTQSQPLHF